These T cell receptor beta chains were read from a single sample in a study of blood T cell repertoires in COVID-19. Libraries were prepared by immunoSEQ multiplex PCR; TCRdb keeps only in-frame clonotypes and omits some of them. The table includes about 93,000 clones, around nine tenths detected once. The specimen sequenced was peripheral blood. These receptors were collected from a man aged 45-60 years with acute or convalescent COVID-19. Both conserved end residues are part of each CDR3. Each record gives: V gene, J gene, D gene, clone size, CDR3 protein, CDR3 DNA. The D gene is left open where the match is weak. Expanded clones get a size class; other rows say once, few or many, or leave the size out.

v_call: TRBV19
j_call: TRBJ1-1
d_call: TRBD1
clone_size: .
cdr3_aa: CASSQQGQASEAFF
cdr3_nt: TGTGCCAGTAGCCAACAGGGGCAGGCGTCTGAAGCTTTCTTT

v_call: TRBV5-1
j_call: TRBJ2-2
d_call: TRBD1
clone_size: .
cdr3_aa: CASSPGQGRTGELFF
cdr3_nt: TGCGCCAGCAGCCCGGGACAGGGCAGGACCGGGGAGCTGTTTTTT

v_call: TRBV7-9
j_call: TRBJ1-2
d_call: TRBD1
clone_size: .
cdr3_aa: CASSSGQADLYGYTF
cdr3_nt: TGTGCCAGCAGCTCGGGACAGGCTGACCTCTATGGCTACACCTTC

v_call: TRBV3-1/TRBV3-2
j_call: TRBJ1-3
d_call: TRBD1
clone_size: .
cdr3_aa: CASSQFRLPDRISGNTIYF
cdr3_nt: TGTGCCAGCAGCCAATTCAGGCTTCCGGACAGGATCTCTGGAAACACCATATATTTT

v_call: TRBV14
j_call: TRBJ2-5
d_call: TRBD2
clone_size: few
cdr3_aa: CASSQLAGERQETQYF
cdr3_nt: TGTGCCAGCAGCCAACTAGCGGGGGAGAGGCAAGAGACCCAGTACTTC

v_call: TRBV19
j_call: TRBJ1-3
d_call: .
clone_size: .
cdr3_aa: CASSEQGVSSGNTIYF
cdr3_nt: TGTGCCAGTAGTGAACAGGGTGTAAGCTCTGGAAACACCATATATTTT

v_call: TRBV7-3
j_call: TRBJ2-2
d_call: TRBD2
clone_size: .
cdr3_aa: CASSLLPPGSGSITGELFF
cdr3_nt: TGTGCCAGCAGCTTACTCCCCCCTGGGAGCGGGAGTATCACCGGGGAGCTGTTTTTT

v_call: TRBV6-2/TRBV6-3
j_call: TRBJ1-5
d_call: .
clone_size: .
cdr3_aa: CASSYSGRVNQPQHF
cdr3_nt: TGTGCCAGCAGTTACTCGGGCAGGGTCAATCAGCCCCAGCATTTT

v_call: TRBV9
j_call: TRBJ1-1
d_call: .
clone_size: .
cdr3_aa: CASSVGGRTEAFF
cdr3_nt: TGTGCCAGCAGCGTAGGGGGCAGGACTGAAGCTTTCTTT

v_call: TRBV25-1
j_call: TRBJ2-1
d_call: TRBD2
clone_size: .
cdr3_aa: CASTPEAGGEQFF
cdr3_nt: TGTGCCAGCACTCCAGAGGCGGGGGGCGAGCAGTTCTTC

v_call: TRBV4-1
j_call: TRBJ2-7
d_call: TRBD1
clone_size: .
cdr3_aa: CASSQVLTGGSYEQYF
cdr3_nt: TGCGCCAGCAGCCAAGTCTTAACAGGGGGCTCCTACGAGCAGTACTTC

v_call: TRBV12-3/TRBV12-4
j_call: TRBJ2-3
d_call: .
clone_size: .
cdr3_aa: CASSFNSGTTEYF
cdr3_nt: TGTGCCAGCAGTTTTAATTCAGGAACAACGGAGTATTTT

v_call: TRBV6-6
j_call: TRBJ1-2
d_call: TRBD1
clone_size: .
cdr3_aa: CASSSTGQAYGYTF
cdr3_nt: TGTGCCAGCAGTTCTACGGGACAGGCCTATGGCTACACCTTC

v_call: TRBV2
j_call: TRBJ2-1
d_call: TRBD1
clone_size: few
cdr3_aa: CASSGGQVYNEQFF
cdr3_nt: TGTGCCAGCAGTGGGGGACAGGTTTACAATGAGCAGTTCTTC

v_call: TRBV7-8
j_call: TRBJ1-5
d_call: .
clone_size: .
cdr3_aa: CASSPLRGEGQPQHF
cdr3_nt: TGTGCCAGCAGCCCACTTCGCGGGGAGGGCCAGCCCCAGCATTTT

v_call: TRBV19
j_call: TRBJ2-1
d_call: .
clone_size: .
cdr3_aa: CASSSWTGSPSGGNEQFF
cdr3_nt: TGTGCCAGTAGTTCGTGGACAGGCAGCCCGAGCGGGGGCAATGAGCAGTTCTTC

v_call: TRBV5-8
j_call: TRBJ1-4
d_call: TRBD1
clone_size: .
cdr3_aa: CASSSPGQGSEKLFF
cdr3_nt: TGTGCCAGCAGCTCCCCGGGACAGGGTAGTGAAAAACTGTTTTTT

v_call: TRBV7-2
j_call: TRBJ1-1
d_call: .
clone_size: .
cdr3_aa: CASSPSTGGAFF
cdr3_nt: TGTGCCAGCAGCCCCTCGACAGGAGGAGCTTTCTTT

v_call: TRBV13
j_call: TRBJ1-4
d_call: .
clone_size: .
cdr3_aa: CASSLAGPGEKLFF
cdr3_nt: TGTGCCAGCAGCTTAGCAGGCCCAGGGGAAAAACTGTTTTTT

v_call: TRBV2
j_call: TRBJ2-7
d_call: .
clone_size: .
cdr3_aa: CASEAGEKYEQYF
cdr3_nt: TGTGCCAGCGAGGCAGGGGAGAAGTACGAGCAGTACTTC

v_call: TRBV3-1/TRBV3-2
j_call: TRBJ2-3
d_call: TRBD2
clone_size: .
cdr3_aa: CASSQTSSTDTQYF
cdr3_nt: TGTGCCAGCAGCCAGACTAGCTCAACAGATACGCAGTATTTT

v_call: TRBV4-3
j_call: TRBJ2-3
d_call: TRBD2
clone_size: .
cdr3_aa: CASSQDIFTSVVSTDTQYF
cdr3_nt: TGCGCCAGCAGCCAAGATATTTTTACTAGCGTGGTTAGCACAGATACGCAGTATTTT

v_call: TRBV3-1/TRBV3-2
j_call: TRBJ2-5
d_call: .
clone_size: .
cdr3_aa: CASSQGGGVETQYF
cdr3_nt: TGTGCCAGCAGCCAAGGAGGAGGGGTAGAGACCCAGTACTTC

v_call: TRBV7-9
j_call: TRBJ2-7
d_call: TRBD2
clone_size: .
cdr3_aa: CASSPSRGGGSEQYF
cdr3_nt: TGTGCCAGCAGCCCGTCCCGGGGGGGTGGGAGCGAGCAGTACTTC